A single sample is the source of the 10 T cell receptor beta chains below, sequenced in a study of radiation and T cells in renal cell carcinoma. The time point was: blood 2 weeks post-SBRT. Indicated treatment: 15 Gy SBRT to primary tumor, nephrectomy 4 weeks later. Produced via immunoSEQ multiplex PCR; TCRdb's table is partial and in-frame only. The table shows about 120,000 clones, with over 75% occurring only once. Sequencing used blood, obtained from a patient whose treatment included radiotherapy and nephrectomy. These receptors all come from a woman aged 60-75 years with renal cell carcinoma.

This clone was observed a few times. The gene calls are TRBV29-1 and TRBJ1-1; the D gene is possibly TRBD1 (5 bases). The CDR3 extends over 13 amino acids. The germline V gene has CDR1 SQVTM and CDR2 ANQGSEA. V lost 2 bases, J lost 3 bases, and 10 bases lay in between. CDR3 sequence: CSVEQGRHTEAFF. CDR3 bases: TGCAGCGTTGAACAGGGTAGGCACACTGAAGCTTTCTTT.

The J gene is TRBJ2-5, the V gene TRBV29-1; weak D call: TRBD2 (6 bases). Germline V gives CDR1 SQVTM, CDR2 ANQGSEA. This CDR3 contains 16 residues. Trimming cost V 0 bases and J 7 bases, with 21 bases left between them. CDR3: CSVEELLFGTGVTQYF. CDR3 coding DNA: TGCAGCGTTGAAGAATTATTGTTTGGGACGGGGGTGACCCAGTACTTC.

The V gene is TRBV19, the J gene TRBJ2-3; TRBD2 might be the D (6 bases). Trimming pared 0 bases from V and 3 bases from J, leaving 13 bases between. This CDR3 is built from 16 residues. Germline-derived CDR1 and CDR2 are LNHDA and SQIVND (reference sequence). The CDR3 region is CASSIDRPGRTDTQYF. The CDR3 DNA reads TGTGCCAGTAGTATAGATAGGCCAGGGAGGACAGATACGCAGTATTTT.

In the case of this clone: Germline and junction disagree at one end, which may indicate a read error. The genes are TRBV7-9 and TRBJ1-2; a possible D gene is TRBD1 (6 bases). The CDR3 contains 13 residues. The V gene's germline CDR1 is SEHNR and CDR2 FQNEAQ (reference sequence). Here the CDR3 reads CASSIIGGHGYTF. The CDR3 DNA follows: TGTGCCAGCAGCATTATTGGGGGACATGGTTACACCTTC. The complete variable domain, with remaining parts taken from reference TRBV7-9 and TRBJ1-2, reads DTGVSQNPRHKITKRGQNVTFRCDPISEHNRLYWYRQTLGQGPEFLTYFQNEAQLEKSRLLSDRFSAERPKGSFSTLEIQRTEQGDSAMYLCASSIIGGHGYTFGSGTRLTVV.

V and J are TRBV6-4 and TRBJ1-5; 9 positions match TRBD1. The CDR3 consists of 13 residues. Per germline, CDR1 MRHNA and CDR2 SNTAGT. Trimming cost V 8 bases and J 4 bases; bases outside gene matches: 3. The CDR3 nucleotides are TGTGCCAGCCGGGGACAGGGAAATCAGCCCCAGCATTTT. It yields the protein CASRGQGNQPQHF.

The V and J genes are TRBV28 and TRBJ2-5; 7 nucleotides line up with TRBD2. This CDR3 has 15 residues. Per the germline V gene, CDR1 is MDHEN and CDR2 is SYDVKM. The ends lost 3 bases at V and 5 bases at J; junction bases unmatched: 9. The CDR3 reads CASSFLPLRGETQYF. In DNA form, the CDR3 reads TGTGCCAGCAGTTTCCTTCCCCTGCGGGGGGAGACCCAGTACTTC.

The V and J genes are TRBV14 and TRBJ1-1, with a tentative D call TRBD1 (5 bases). The length of the CDR3 is 14 residues. Germline V lookup: CDR1 SGHDN, CDR2 FVKESK. The V and J ends lost 4 bases and 7 bases respectively, with 16 bases between them. This CDR3 is CASSPFLTGGEAFF. CDR3 DNA: TGTGCCAGCAGCCCCTTCCTCACGGGGGGTGAAGCTTTCTTT. The variable domain in full, completed from reference TRBV14 and TRBJ1-1, reads EAGVTQFPSHSVIEKGQTVTLRCDPISGHDNLYWYRRVMGKEIKFLLHFVKESKQDESGMPNNRFLAERTGGTYSTLKVQPAELEDSGVYFCASSPFLTGGEAFFGQGTRLTVV.

In DNA, the CDR3 is TGCGCCAGCTCCCGGCCGGGCAGCTACGAGCAGTACTTC. Translated, it gives CASSRPGSYEQYF. The chain is built from TRBV4-1 and TRBJ2-7; no clear D gene. Germline-derived CDR1 and CDR2 are MGHRA and YSYEKL. The germline V and J ends were trimmed by 8 bases and 3 bases, with 14 bases remaining between them. CDR3 length: 13 amino acids.

The chain employs TRBV5-4 and TRBJ1-2; D unresolved. The CDR3 length is 13 residues. Trimming took 0 bases from V and 2 from J, leaving 5 bases between them. Germline V CDR1 and CDR2: SGHNT, YYREEE (reference sequence). CDR3 in DNA: TGTGCCAGCAGCTTGGAGCAGAACTATGGCTACACCTTC. Amino acids: CASSLEQNYGYTF.

This clone was observed a few times. The V gene is TRBV7-8, the J gene TRBJ2-1; TRBD2 agrees at 13 bases. The germline CDR1 and CDR2 sequences are SGHVS and FQNEAQ. J lost 8 bases, V lost 4 bases, and 2 bases had no gene match. The CDR3 has 14 amino acids. CDR3 amino acids: CASSSGLAGYEQFF. The DNA of the CDR3 is TGTGCCAGCAGCTCGGGACTAGCGGGATATGAGCAGTTCTTC.